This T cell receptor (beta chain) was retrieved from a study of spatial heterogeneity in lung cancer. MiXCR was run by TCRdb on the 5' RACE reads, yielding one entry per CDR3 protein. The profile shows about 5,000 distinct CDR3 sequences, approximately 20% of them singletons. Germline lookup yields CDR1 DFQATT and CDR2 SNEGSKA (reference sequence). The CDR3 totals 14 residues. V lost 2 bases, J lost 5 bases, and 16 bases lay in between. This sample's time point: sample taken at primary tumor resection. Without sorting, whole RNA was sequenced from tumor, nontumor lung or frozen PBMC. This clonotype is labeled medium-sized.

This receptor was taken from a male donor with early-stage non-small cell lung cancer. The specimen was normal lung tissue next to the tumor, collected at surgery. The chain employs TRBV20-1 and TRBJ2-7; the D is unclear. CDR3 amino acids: CSARTPGEFHEQYF. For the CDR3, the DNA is TGCAGTGCTAGAACTCCTGGTGAGTTCCACGAGCAGTACTTC.